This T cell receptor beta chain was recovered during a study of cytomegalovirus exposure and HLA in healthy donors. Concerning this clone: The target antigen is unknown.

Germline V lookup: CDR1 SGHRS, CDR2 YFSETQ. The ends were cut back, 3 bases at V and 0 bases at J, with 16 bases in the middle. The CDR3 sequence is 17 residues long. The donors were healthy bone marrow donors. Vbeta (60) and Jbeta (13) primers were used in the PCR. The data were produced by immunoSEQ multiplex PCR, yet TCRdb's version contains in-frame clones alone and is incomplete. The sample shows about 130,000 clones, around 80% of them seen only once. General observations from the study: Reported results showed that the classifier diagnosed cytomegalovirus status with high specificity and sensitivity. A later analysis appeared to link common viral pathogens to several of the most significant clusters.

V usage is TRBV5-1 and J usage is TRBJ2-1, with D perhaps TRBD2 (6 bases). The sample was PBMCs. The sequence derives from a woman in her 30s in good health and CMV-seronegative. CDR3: CASSSPLSGSSYNEQFF. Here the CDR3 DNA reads TGCGCCAGCAGCTCTCCCCTTAGCGGCAGCTCCTACAATGAGCAGTTCTTC.